The T cell receptor (beta chain) under discussion was sequenced for a study of Ad26.COV2.S vaccination and SARS-CoV-2 variants. Across the study: Once, or twice with 56 days between doses, Ad26.COV2.S was given intramuscularly.

TCRdb's copy holds only in-frame clones and misses some; the assay was immunoSEQ multiplex PCR. The sample has fewer than 800,000 clones; around 90% are singletons. This clone was observed a handful of times. Its matching antigen is unknown. Treatment: 15 to 20 received Ad26.COV2.S at low or high dose, single or two shots; roughly five received placebo; per-sample allocation not given. The samples were gathered on day 63 after the first injection of vaccine or placebo. Wuhan-strain spike was delivered by a replication-incompetent Ad26 vector. Study-wide points: Vaccinated individuals (as opposed to placebo recipients) had higher spike-specific TCR breadth. Reports say spike-specific CD8+ and CD4+ T cell responses covered substantial breadth after vaccination.

V lost 5 bases to trimming and J lost 1 base, with 12 bases between them. The CDR3 sequence is 14 residues long. Per germline, CDR1 MNHNY and CDR2 SVGAGI (reference sequence). This material consisted of peripheral blood, taken in a trial of Ad26.COV2.S vaccine versus placebo. The gene calls are TRBV6-6 and TRBJ2-7; a weak D match, TRBD1 (5 bases). The origin of this receptor is a person aged 18-65 years who received the Ad26.COV2.S COVID-19 vaccine or a placebo. CDR3 sequence: CASSLGLLSYEQYF. The CDR3 region has the DNA TGTGCCAGCAGTCTGGGGCTGCTATCCTACGAGCAGTACTTC.